This T cell receptor beta chain was sequenced for a study of shared clonotypes between healthy human individuals. About this clone: Its antigen is unidentified.

Genomic DNA of each subset was evenly split across several immunoSEQ plates. TCRdb keeps only in-frame clones here, not all; method: immunoSEQ multiplex PCR. The sample gives about 2.4 million clones, roughly nine tenths of which show up once; roughly 0.15% is in the top ten. The germline V and J ends were trimmed by 2 bases and 3 bases, with 13 bases remaining between them. The CDR3 runs to 15 residues. Germline V gene data show CDR1 as SGHTA and CDR2 as FQGNSA. Study-wide results and limits: Naive subsets usually exceeded memory subsets in estimated richness.

Sample: naive CD4+ T cells sorted from blood. Regarding subset: CD45RA+ positively selected. The sequence was collected from a man in his late teens or twenties in good health. The V gene is TRBV7-2, the J gene TRBJ1-2; weak D call: TRBD1 (5 bases). CDR3 DNA sequence: TGTGCCAGCAGCTTACAAGGGGATTCTCACTATGGCTACACCTTC. Its translation: CASSLQGDSHYGYTF. Variable domain in full (rest from reference TRBV7-2 and TRBJ1-2): GAGVSQSPSNKVTEKGKDVELRCDPISGHTALYWYRQSLGQGLEFLIYFQGNSAPDKSGLPSDRFSAERTGGSVSTLTIQRTQQEDSAVYLCASSLQGDSHYGYTFGSGTRLTVV.